The clone carrying this TCR beta chain was found a few times. The source of the sample is a study of identical twins. cDNA carried unique molecular identifiers, and a universal primer site was added by template switching. TCRdb processed the 5' RACE reads anew with MiXCR; each CDR3 protein has one entry. The sample holds 270,000 or so distinct CDR3 sequences, about 8.3% seen once. Germline CDR1 MNHEY, CDR2 SVGEGT. J was trimmed by 5 bases and V by 6 bases; bases with no gene match: 13. The CDR3 sequence is 16 residues long. In addition, the sample was reused for a study of yellow fever vaccine responses in identical twins.

V and J are TRBV6-2 or TRBV6-3 and TRBJ2-1, with TRBD2 identical over 7 bases. This receptor was identified in a woman aged 18-35 years in good health. Specimen: CD8+ T cells sorted from blood. The CDR3 DNA sequence: TGTGCCAGCAGACCCTTCATAGCGGGCCCGAACAATGAGCAGTTCTTC. It specifies CASRPFIAGPNNEQFF.